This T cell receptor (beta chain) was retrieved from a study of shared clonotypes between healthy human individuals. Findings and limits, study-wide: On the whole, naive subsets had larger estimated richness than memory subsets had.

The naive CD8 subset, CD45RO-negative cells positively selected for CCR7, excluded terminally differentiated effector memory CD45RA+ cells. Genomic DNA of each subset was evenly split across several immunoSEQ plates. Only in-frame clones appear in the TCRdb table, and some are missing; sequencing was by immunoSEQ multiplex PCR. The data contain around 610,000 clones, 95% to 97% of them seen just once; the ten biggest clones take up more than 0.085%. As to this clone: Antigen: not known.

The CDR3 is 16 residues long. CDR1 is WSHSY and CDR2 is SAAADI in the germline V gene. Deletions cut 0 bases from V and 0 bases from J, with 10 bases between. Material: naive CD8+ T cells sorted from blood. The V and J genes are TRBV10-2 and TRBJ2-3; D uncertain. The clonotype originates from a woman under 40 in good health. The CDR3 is CASSESSRTSTDTQYF. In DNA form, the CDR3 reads TGCGCCAGCAGTGAGTCGTCTAGAACGAGCACAGATACGCAGTATTTT.